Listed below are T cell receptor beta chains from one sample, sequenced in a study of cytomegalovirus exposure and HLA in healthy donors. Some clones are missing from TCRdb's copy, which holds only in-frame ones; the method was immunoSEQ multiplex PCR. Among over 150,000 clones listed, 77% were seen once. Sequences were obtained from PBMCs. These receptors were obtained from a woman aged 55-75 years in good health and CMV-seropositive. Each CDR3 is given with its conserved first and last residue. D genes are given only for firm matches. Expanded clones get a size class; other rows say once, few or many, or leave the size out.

CDR3nt: TGTGCCAGCAGCTTGCGGGACAGCTCCTACGAGCAGTACTTC
CDR3aa: CASSLRDSSYEQYF
abundance: once
j_gene: TRBJ2-7
v_gene: TRBV7-8
d_gene: -

CDR3nt: TGTGCCAGCAGCCAAGATAGGGGGAACTACGAGCAGTACTTC
CDR3aa: CASSQDRGNYEQYF
abundance: -
j_gene: TRBJ2-7
v_gene: TRBV14
d_gene: -

CDR3nt: TGTGCCAGCAGCGTGCCCGCGGGACAGGGGTACAATGAGCAGTTCTTC
CDR3aa: CASSVPAGQGYNEQFF
abundance: -
j_gene: TRBJ2-1
v_gene: TRBV7-9
d_gene: TRBD1

CDR3nt: TGTGCCAGCAGCGCCGGGACTAGCGGGAGGTGGGATACGCAGTATTTT
CDR3aa: CASSAGTSGRWDTQYF
abundance: -
j_gene: TRBJ2-3
v_gene: TRBV9
d_gene: TRBD2

CDR3nt: TGTGCCAGTACCTTACGTGGCTCTGAAGCTTTCTTT
CDR3aa: CASTLRGSEAFF
abundance: -
j_gene: TRBJ1-1
v_gene: TRBV19
d_gene: -

CDR3nt: TGTGCCAGCAACCTAAGGGGCAGGGCGGAGGGCTACACCTTC
CDR3aa: CASNLRGRAEGYTF
abundance: -
j_gene: TRBJ1-2
v_gene: TRBV9
d_gene: -

CDR3nt: TGTGCCAGCAGCTACGGGGGGCCGAACACCGGGGAGCTGTTTTTT
CDR3aa: CASSYGGPNTGELFF
abundance: -
j_gene: TRBJ2-2
v_gene: TRBV27
d_gene: -

CDR3nt: TGTGCCAGTGCTCTTATCCAGGGGCCCAGCTCTGGGGCCAACGTCCTGACTTTC
CDR3aa: CASALIQGPSSGANVLTF
abundance: -
j_gene: TRBJ2-6
v_gene: TRBV7-9
d_gene: -

CDR3nt: TGTGCCTGGAGTAAAACGATACAGGGAAAATACCATGGCTACACCTTC
CDR3aa: CAWSKTIQGKYHGYTF
abundance: -
j_gene: TRBJ1-2
v_gene: TRBV30
d_gene: -

CDR3nt: TGTGCCAGCAGCGACACAAACACTGAAGCTTTCTTT
CDR3aa: CASSDTNTEAFF
abundance: -
j_gene: TRBJ1-1
v_gene: TRBV9
d_gene: -

CDR3nt: TGTGCCAGCAGTGAAGCTCTTAGGGGGACTGAAGCTTTCTTT
CDR3aa: CASSEALRGTEAFF
abundance: few
j_gene: TRBJ1-1
v_gene: TRBV6-1
d_gene: -

CDR3nt: TGTGCCAGCAGCTTAGGACATCGTAACTATGGCTACACCTTC
CDR3aa: CASSLGHRNYGYTF
abundance: -
j_gene: TRBJ1-2
v_gene: TRBV5-6
d_gene: -

CDR3nt: TGTGCCAGCAGTGGACAGGGTATAGGGGAAAAACTGTTTTTT
CDR3aa: CASSGQGIGEKLFF
abundance: -
j_gene: TRBJ1-4
v_gene: TRBV2
d_gene: TRBD1

CDR3nt: TGCGCCAGCAGTCTTGGGGGGACTGGGGCCAACGGCCTGACTTTC
CDR3aa: CASSLGGTGANGLTF
abundance: -
j_gene: TRBJ2-6
v_gene: TRBV5-1
d_gene: -

CDR3nt: TGTGCCAGCAGCACACGTCTGGCGGGAGGTCATAATGAGCAGTTCTTC
CDR3aa: CASSTRLAGGHNEQFF
abundance: -
j_gene: TRBJ2-1
v_gene: TRBV5-6
d_gene: TRBD2

CDR3nt: TGTGCCAGCAGTGAGGATCCCGGGAGCAATCAGCCCCAGCATTTT
CDR3aa: CASSEDPGSNQPQHF
abundance: -
j_gene: TRBJ1-5
v_gene: TRBV6-1
d_gene: -

CDR3nt: TGTGCCAGCAGCTTAGAATTAGCCCTGGAGACCCAGTACTTC
CDR3aa: CASSLELALETQYF
abundance: -
j_gene: TRBJ2-5
v_gene: TRBV11-2
d_gene: -

CDR3nt: TGTGCCAGCAGCTTGAGACTAGATAGTAATGAGCAGTTCTTC
CDR3aa: CASSLRLDSNEQFF
abundance: few
j_gene: TRBJ2-1
v_gene: TRBV7-9
d_gene: -

CDR3nt: TGTGCCAGCAGTTACTCCGGACTAGCGGGGACTTACGAGCAGTACTTC
CDR3aa: CASSYSGLAGTYEQYF
abundance: -
j_gene: TRBJ2-7
v_gene: TRBV6-5
d_gene: TRBD2

CDR3nt: TGTGCCACCAGCGGAGGACTAGATGGGGGCTCCTACGAGCAGTACTTC
CDR3aa: CATSGGLDGGSYEQYF
abundance: -
j_gene: TRBJ2-7
v_gene: TRBV15
d_gene: TRBD2

CDR3nt: TGTGCCAGCAGTTTAAGGAGGGACAGCCATAGCAATCAGCCCCAGCATTTT
CDR3aa: CASSLRRDSHSNQPQHF
abundance: few
j_gene: TRBJ1-5
v_gene: TRBV28
d_gene: TRBD1

CDR3nt: TGTGCCAGCAGTTTATACCCGGAGCGTGGCTACACCTTC
CDR3aa: CASSLYPERGYTF
abundance: -
j_gene: TRBJ1-2
v_gene: TRBV27
d_gene: -

CDR3nt: TGTGCCAGCAGCTTAGTGGAGCGGGGGGGGCATACCGGGGAGCTGTTTTTT
CDR3aa: CASSLVERGGHTGELFF
abundance: -
j_gene: TRBJ2-2
v_gene: TRBV11-2
d_gene: TRBD2

CDR3nt: TGTGCCTGTTCTAAACGAGACAGGGGCCTCAACTATGGCTACACCTTC
CDR3aa: CACSKRDRGLNYGYTF
abundance: -
j_gene: TRBJ1-2
v_gene: TRBV30
d_gene: TRBD1

CDR3nt: TGTGCCAGCAGCTTGTGGGGGCGCGGTACTTCTGAAGCTTTCTTT
CDR3aa: CASSLWGRGTSEAFF
abundance: -
j_gene: TRBJ1-1
v_gene: TRBV5-6
d_gene: -

CDR3nt: TGTGCCAGCAGTTCCCGGGACAGGGGCGTAGAGACCCAGTACTTC
CDR3aa: CASSSRDRGVETQYF
abundance: -
j_gene: TRBJ2-5
v_gene: TRBV28
d_gene: TRBD1

CDR3nt: TGTGCCACCAAGGAGATTTCCAATCAGCCCCAGCATTTT
CDR3aa: CATKEISNQPQHF
abundance: -
j_gene: TRBJ1-5
v_gene: TRBV18
d_gene: -

CDR3nt: TGTGCCAGAAGCCCGGGACAGGGCCTAGCAGCTGGGGCCAACCTCCTGACTTTC
CDR3aa: CARSPGQGLAAGANLLTF
abundance: -
j_gene: TRBJ2-6
v_gene: TRBV7-5
d_gene: -

CDR3nt: TGTGCCAGCTCATTCGGCAGCGGAGAGCCCCAGCATTTT
CDR3aa: CASSFGSGEPQHF
abundance: -
j_gene: TRBJ1-5
v_gene: TRBV18
d_gene: -

CDR3nt: TGTGCCAGTAGTATTCCCCCTCAGGGGATGAGCAATCAGCCCCAGCATTTT
CDR3aa: CASSIPPQGMSNQPQHF
abundance: -
j_gene: TRBJ1-5
v_gene: TRBV19
d_gene: -

CDR3nt: TGTGCCAGCAGTCCATCAGACTATGGCTACACCTTC
CDR3aa: CASSPSDYGYTF
abundance: few
j_gene: TRBJ1-2
v_gene: TRBV28
d_gene: -

CDR3nt: TGTGCCAGCAGTGAAGGACTAGCGGGGGGGGCAGATACGCAGTATTTT
CDR3aa: CASSEGLAGGADTQYF
abundance: -
j_gene: TRBJ2-3
v_gene: TRBV2
d_gene: TRBD2

CDR3nt: TGTGCCTGGAGTGGAGGTAGCGGGAAGTTTTCGTCCTACAATGAGCAGTTCTTC
CDR3aa: CAWSGGSGKFSSYNEQFF
abundance: once
j_gene: TRBJ2-1
v_gene: TRBV30
d_gene: TRBD2

CDR3nt: TGTGCCAGCAGTCCGGATCAGCCCCAGCATTTT
CDR3aa: CASSPDQPQHF
abundance: -
j_gene: TRBJ1-5
v_gene: TRBV28
d_gene: -

CDR3nt: TGTGCCAGTATGACAGGGTTTCTGATTGCCCAGCATTTT
CDR3aa: CASMTGFLIAQHF
abundance: few
j_gene: TRBJ1-5
v_gene: TRBV28
d_gene: TRBD1

CDR3nt: TGTGCCAGCAGTGGGCTAACAGGGGGGTTCGCTGAAGCTTTCTTT
CDR3aa: CASSGLTGGFAEAFF
abundance: -
j_gene: TRBJ1-1
v_gene: TRBV6-1
d_gene: TRBD1